This TCR beta chain comes out of a study of regulatory and conventional T cells in RAG deficiency. Conventional CD4+ T cells were sorted from blood as CD25-low CD127-high cells. On this clone: Its specificity is not known.

Sequenced by immunoSEQ multiplex PCR; TCRdb stores in-frame clones only, minus some. The table includes 45,000 or so clones, 90% detected once. Whole-study results and caveats: Omenn syndrome and CID/AS patients had around 100-fold fewer unique Treg TCR beta sequences, versus approximately 9.8-fold elsewhere. Omenn patients showed >80% Treg-Tconv overlap and shorter CDR3 lengths.

These data were likewise used in another study, on regulatory T cells. That work adds: The PCR used 52 TRBV and 13 TRBJ primers.

The sample consisted of CD4+ effector T cells sorted from blood. The source is a human donor in good health.

CDR3 amino acids: CASREFREQYF. The DNA of the CDR3 is TGTGCCAGCAGAGAGTTCAGAGAGCAGTACTTC. V is TRBV6-5 and J is TRBJ2-7; D gene unclear. Germline CDR1 reads MNHEY; CDR2 reads SVGAGI. V shed 6 bases and J shed 7 bases, with 10 bases lying between them. The CDR3 sequence is 11 residues long.